This T cell receptor (beta chain) is from a study of shared clonotypes between healthy human individuals. Using immunoSEQ multiplex PCR, the repertoire was profiled, and TCRdb retains in-frame clones only, with some absent. The sample yields around 2.5 million clones, 80% to 95% seen once. Unmatched junction bases numbered 3, after V lost 3 bases and J lost 6 bases. Germline V gene sequence: CDR1 SGHRS, CDR2 YFSETQ. The CDR3 loop spans 13 amino acids. The sequence was collected from a man between 18 and 29 years old in good health. Some clones in this sample may be carry-over from other donors' samples. The chain is built from TRBV5-1 and TRBJ2-1, with 7 bases that match TRBD2. Material for sequencing was naive CD4+ T cells from PBMCs. The sample's subset: CD45RA+ positively selected. This chain's CDR3 is CASSWGTTNEQFF. The CDR3, as DNA: TGCGCCAGCAGCTGGGGGACTACCAATGAGCAGTTCTTC.